These 3 T cell receptor beta chains came from one sample sequenced in a study of blood T cells in healthy people across ages (dated by TCRdb to between 2014 and 2016). Receptor amplification or capture employed 5' RACE. Sequencing used an Illumina HiSeq 2500. A second PCR of 7 to 11 cycles was run with a J-beta primer mix and a sample-barcoded 5' primer. The public reads were quality trimmed at Q25 with fastp and then assembled into clones with MiXCR by TCRdb, keeping productive beta chains. Under each unique CDR3 protein, matching rows form one entry showing the most common genes and DNA. A total of some 700,000 distinct CDR3 sequences appear in this sample, about 40% of them only once. Under 25% of the sample is taken by the ten largest. Sequencing was done on a sample of blood. These TCRs come from an older woman in good health.

Regarding this clonotype: Compared with germline, one end of the junction differs, possibly owing to a read error. J is TRBJ2-5 and V is TRBV7-6; 9 bases line up with TRBD2. The CDR3 has 15 amino acids. The germline V gene encodes CDR1 SGHVS and CDR2 FNYEAQ. Here the CDR3 DNA reads TGTGCCAGCAGATTAGCGGGAGCTGGGGGGGATGAGCAGTACTTC. Encoded protein: CASRLAGAGGDEQYF. The complete variable domain, with remaining parts taken from reference TRBV7-6 and TRBJ2-5, reads GAGVSQSPRYKVTKRGQDVALRCDPISGHVSLYWYRQALGQGPEFLTYFNYEAQQDKSGLPNDRFSAERPEGSISTLTIQRTEQRDSAMYRCASRLAGAGGDEQYFGPGTRLLVL.

This clonotype was observed a handful of times. V and J are TRBV7-2 and TRBJ2-5; 10 bases line up with TRBD2. Germline V gene sequence: CDR1 SGHTA, CDR2 FQGNSA. The CDR3 contains 18 residues. The junction had 14 bases not matched to a gene; V was cut back by 3 bases and J by 4 bases. CDR3 nucleotides: TGTGCCAGCAGCTTCGCCCCAAGCCTAGCGGGAGTTAGAGAGACCCAGTACTTC. Its protein product is CASSFAPSLAGVRETQYF.

This clonotype was detected only a few times. The chain has TRBV2 and TRBJ2-1; D is unresolved. Trimming took 3 bases from V and 6 from J, leaving 12 bases between them. Looked up from germline, CDR1 is SNHLY and CDR2 is FYNNEI. The CDR3 is made up of 14 amino acids. This CDR3 reads CASSEGNIINEQFF. CDR3 bases: TGTGCCAGCAGTGAGGGAAACATAATCAATGAGCAGTTCTTC. Combining the CDR3 with reference TRBV2 and TRBJ2-1 gives the whole variable domain EPEVTQTPSHQVTQMGQEVILRCVPISNHLYFYWYRQILGQKVEFLVSFYNNEISEKSEIFDDQFSVERPDGSNFTLKIRSTKLEDSAMYFCASSEGNIINEQFFGPGTRLTVL.